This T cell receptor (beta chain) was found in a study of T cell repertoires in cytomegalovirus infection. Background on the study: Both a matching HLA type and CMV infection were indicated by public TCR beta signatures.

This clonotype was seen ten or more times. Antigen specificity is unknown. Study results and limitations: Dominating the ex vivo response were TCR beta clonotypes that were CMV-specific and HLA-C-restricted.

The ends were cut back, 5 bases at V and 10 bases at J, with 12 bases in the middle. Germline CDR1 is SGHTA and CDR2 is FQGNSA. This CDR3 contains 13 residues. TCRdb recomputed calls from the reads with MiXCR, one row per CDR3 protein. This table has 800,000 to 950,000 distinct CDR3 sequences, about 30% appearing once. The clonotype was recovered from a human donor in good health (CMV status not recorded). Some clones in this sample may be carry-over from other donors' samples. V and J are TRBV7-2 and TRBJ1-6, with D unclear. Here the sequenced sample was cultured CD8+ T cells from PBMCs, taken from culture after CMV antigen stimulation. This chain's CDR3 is CASSPGPGSPLHF. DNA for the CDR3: TGTGCCAGCAGCCCGGGTCCTGGATCACCCCTCCACTTT.